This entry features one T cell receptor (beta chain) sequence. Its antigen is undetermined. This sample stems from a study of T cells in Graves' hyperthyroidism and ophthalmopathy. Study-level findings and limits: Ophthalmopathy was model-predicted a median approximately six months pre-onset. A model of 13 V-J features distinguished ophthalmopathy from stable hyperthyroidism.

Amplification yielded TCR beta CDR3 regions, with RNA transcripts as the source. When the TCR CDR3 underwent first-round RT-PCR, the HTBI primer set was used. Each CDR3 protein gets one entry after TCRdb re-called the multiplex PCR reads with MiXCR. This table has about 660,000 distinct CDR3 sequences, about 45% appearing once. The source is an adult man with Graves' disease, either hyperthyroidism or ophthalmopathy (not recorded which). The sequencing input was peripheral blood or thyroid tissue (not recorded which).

Here the CDR3 reads CSAGGTGYTF. Written as DNA, the CDR3 is TGCAGCGCTGGGGGGACGGGCTACACCTTC. The chain is built from TRBV29-1 and TRBJ1-2; tentative D call: TRBD1 (5 bases). This CDR3 region has 10 residues. Trimming cost V 7 bases and J 8 bases, with 11 bases left between them. CDR1 and CDR2 from the germline V gene are SQVTM and ANQGSEA.